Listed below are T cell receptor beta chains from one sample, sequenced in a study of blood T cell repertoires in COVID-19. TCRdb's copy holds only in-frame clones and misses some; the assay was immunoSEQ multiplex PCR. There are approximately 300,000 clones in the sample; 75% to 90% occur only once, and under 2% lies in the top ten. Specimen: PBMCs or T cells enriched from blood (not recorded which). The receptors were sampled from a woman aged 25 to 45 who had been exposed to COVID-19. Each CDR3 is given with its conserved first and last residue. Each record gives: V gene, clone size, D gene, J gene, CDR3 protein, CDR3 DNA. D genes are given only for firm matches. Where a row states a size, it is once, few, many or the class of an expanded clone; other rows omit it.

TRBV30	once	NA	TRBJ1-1	CAWSVGQLNTEAFF	TGTGCCTGGAGTGTAGGACAGTTGAACACTGAAGCTTTCTTT
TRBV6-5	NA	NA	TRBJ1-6	CATLPQGNSPLHF	TGTGCCACCCTACCCCAGGGGAATTCACCCCTCCACTTT
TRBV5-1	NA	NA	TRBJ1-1	CASSLASNTEAFF	TGCGCCAGCAGCTTGGCCTCGAACACTGAAGCTTTCTTT
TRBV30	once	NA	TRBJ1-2	CAWSVRADRRYGYTF	TGTGCCTGGAGTGTTCGGGCGGACAGACGCTATGGCTACACCTTC
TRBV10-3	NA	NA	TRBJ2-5	CAIAAVQETQYF	TGTGCCATCGCGGCAGTTCAAGAGACCCAGTACTTC
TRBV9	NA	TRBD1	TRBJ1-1	CASSVDDRGGTEAFF	TGTGCCAGCAGCGTAGATGACAGGGGGGGCACTGAAGCTTTCTTT
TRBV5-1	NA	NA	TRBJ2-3	CASSLGGSLSDTQYF	TGCGCCAGCAGCTTGGGAGGGAGTCTTTCAGATACGCAGTATTTT
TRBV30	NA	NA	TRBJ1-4	CAWSVNRDNEKLFF	TGTGCCTGGAGTGTAAACCGGGACAACGAAAAACTGTTTTTT
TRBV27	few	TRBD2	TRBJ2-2	CASSPPPGLAGGPVGELFF	TGTGCCAGCAGCCCGCCTCCGGGACTAGCGGGGGGGCCAGTAGGGGAGCTGTTTTTT
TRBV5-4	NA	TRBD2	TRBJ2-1	CASSLGGSSYNEQFF	TGTGCCAGCAGCTTAGGCGGGAGCTCCTACAATGAGCAGTTCTTC
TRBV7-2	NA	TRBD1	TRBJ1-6	CASSTPAGGVSPLHF	TGTGCCAGCAGCACCCCAGCAGGGGGCGTTTCACCCCTCCACTTT
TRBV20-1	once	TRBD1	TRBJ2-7	CSAGQGSRF	TGCAGTGCCGGACAGGGGTCCCGCTTC
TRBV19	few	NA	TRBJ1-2	CAAHGGWRGGYTF	TGTGCCGCGCATGGCGGGTGGAGGGGTGGCTACACCTTC
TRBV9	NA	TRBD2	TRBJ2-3	CASSATTSGGLTDTQYF	TGTGCCAGCAGCGCCACCACTAGCGGGGGACTCACAGATACGCAGTATTTT
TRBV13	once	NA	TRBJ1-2	CASSLPTRDGYTF	TGTGCCAGCAGCTTACCGACGAGGGATGGCTACACCTTC
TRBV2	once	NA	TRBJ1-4	CASSEASELFF	TGTGCCAGCAGTGAAGCATCTGAACTGTTTTTT
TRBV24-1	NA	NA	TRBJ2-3	CATSPGAGTDTQYF	TGTGCCACCAGTCCAGGGGCCGGCACAGATACGCAGTATTTT
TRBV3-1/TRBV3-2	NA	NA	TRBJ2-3	CASSPDTGFDTQYF	TGTGCCAGCAGCCCTGATACAGGGTTTGATACGCAGTATTTT
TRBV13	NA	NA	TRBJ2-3	CASSSGLFRTDTQYF	TGTGCCAGCAGCTCGGGACTTTTCCGCACAGATACGCAGTATTTT
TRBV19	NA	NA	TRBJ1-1	CASSIVGVNTEAFF	TGTGCCAGTAGTATTGTCGGGGTGAACACTGAAGCTTTCTTT
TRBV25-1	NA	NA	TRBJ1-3	CASSEAGLTYGGNTIYF	TGTGCCAGCAGTGAAGCAGGACTCACCTACGGTGGAAACACCATATATTTT
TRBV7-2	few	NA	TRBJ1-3	CASSLVGGLSGNTIYF	TGTGCCAGCAGCTTAGTAGGGGGTCTCTCTGGAAACACCATATATTTT
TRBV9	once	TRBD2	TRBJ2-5	CASSSGIAGSQETQYF	TGTGCCAGCAGCTCAGGTATAGCGGGATCCCAAGAGACCCAGTACTTC
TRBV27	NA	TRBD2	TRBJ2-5	CASSLGLAPTETQYF	TGTGCCAGCAGTTTGGGACTAGCGCCGACGGAGACCCAGTACTTC
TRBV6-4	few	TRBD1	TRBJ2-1	CASRLWDSYNNEQFF	TGTGCCAGCAGACTTTGGGACAGCTATAACAATGAGCAGTTCTTC
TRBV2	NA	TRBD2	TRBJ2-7	CASSEAPTSGVHEQYF	TGTGCCAGCAGTGAAGCACCGACTAGCGGGGTCCACGAGCAGTACTTC
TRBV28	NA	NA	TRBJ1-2	CASSLPIPNYGYTF	TGTGCCAGCAGTCTACCGATACCTAACTATGGCTACACCTTC